This T cell receptor (beta chain) emerged from a study of CD8 T cells in ankylosing spondylitis listed by TCRdb under 2017. About the investigation overall: To find TCR variants linked to disease, the study profiled T cell receptor beta repertoires in ankylosing spondylitis patients and healthy donors. In total, the full study cohort was made up of some 110 healthy donors and 25 to 30 ankylosing spondylitis patients. Peripheral blood was sampled, and synovial fluid was also collected from ankylosing spondylitis patients.

For each ankylosing spondylitis patient, the synovial fluid sample was matched to a blood sample from that same patient. For sequencing, an Illumina HiSeq 2500 was employed. Quantitative 5'-RACE with molecular barcodes was used to prepare TCR beta libraries. In the authors' own workflow: Disease-linked TCR variants were identified with a new computational method built on a probabilistic model of VDJ rearrangement. TCRdb cleaned the public reads at Q25 with fastp, built clones with MiXCR and kept in-frame beta chains. Each record represents a unique CDR3 protein, reported with the most common genes and DNA among its rows. The authors' filters were not applied to this entry. The sample table shows about 36,000 distinct CDR3 sequences, and approximately 11% are seen once. 20% of the sample goes to the ten largest clones. General study outcomes and caveats: The disease-linked clones showed a CD8+ phenotype and occurred at relatively low frequencies in peripheral blood. Some TCR beta motif variants had previously been reported in synovial fluid and blood of reactive arthritis patients, which suggested common disease-initiation mechanisms. Blood from ankylosing spondylitis patients appeared to be characterized by a TCR beta motif composed of roughly 8 highly homologous amino acid variants. The disease-linked clones were reported as significantly enriched in matched synovial fluid samples from ankylosing spondylitis patients.

The CDR3 spans 17 residues, from the cysteine through the phenylalanine. The kept DNA is CDR3 alone, 51 bases in frame from the first base. The germline V gene (reference sequence) sets CDR1 to DFQATT and CDR2 to SNEGSKA. Trimming takes 3 bases off V and 6 bases off J; junction bases not matched to a gene: 15. The sample holds many counts of this clonotype. What this receptor recognizes is not known. The input lacks base qualities; no much larger clone sits a single base away. The clonotype originates from a male donor with ankylosing spondylitis. The sample comprised synovial fluid, either unsorted or a sorted T cell fraction (not recorded which). The rearrangement joined TRBV20-1 to TRBJ2-3; TRBD2 aligns with 10 central bases. CDR3 region: CSASNRLAGGVTDTQYF. The DNA reads TGCAGTGCTAGTAATCGGTTAGCGGGAGGTGTAACGGATACGCAGTATTTT.